Listed here are 6 T cell receptor beta chains from one sample, sequenced in a study of cytomegalovirus exposure and HLA in healthy donors. This PCR relied on a set of 60 Vbeta primers and 13 Jbeta primers. Method: immunoSEQ multiplex PCR; TCRdb's copy keeps in-frame clones and lacks some. Of under 150,000 clones listed, about four fifths are singletons. The sample comprised PBMCs. These receptor sequences come from a male donor in good health and CMV-seropositive.

The chain couples TRBV7-9 to TRBJ2-3, with 11 bases matching TRBD2. Germline CDR1 reads SEHNR; CDR2 reads FQNEAQ (reference sequence). The CDR3 is 18 amino acids. J lost 6 bases, V lost 5 bases, and 16 bases had no gene match. The CDR3: CASSGIVLAGGFSDTQYF. CDR3 in DNA: TGTGCCAGCAGCGGTATTGTGCTAGCGGGAGGATTTTCGGATACGCAGTATTTT. The variable domain in full, with the rest retrieved from reference TRBV7-9 and TRBJ2-3, is DTGVSQNPRHKITKRGQNVTFRCDPISEHNRLYWYRQTLGQGPEFLTYFQNEAQLEKSRLLSDRFSAERPKGSFSTLEIQRTEQGDSAMYLCASSGIVLAGGFSDTQYFGPGTRLTVL.

The CDR3 DNA follows: TGCGCCAGCAGCCACCACGTGGGCCAGCGGGAGGGCTCGATAGGGAGCACAGATACGCAGTATTTT. Its translation: CASSHHVGQREGSIGSTDTQYF. The rearrangement links TRBV4-1 to TRBJ2-3; 10 positions match TRBD2. The germline CDR1 and CDR2 sequences are MGHRA and YSYEKL. CDR3 length: 22 residues. The junction had 21 bases not matched to a gene; V was cut back by 3 bases and J by 0 bases.

The chain is built from TRBV14 and TRBJ2-7; D unresolved. Trimming left V 1 base short and J 4 bases short, with 14 bases between. CDR3 length: 15 amino acids. In germline, CDR1 is SGHDN, CDR2 FVKESK. The chain's CDR3 is CASSQGPRLHYEQYF. CDR3 nucleotides: TGTGCCAGCAGCCAAGGACCGAGACTGCATTACGAGCAGTACTTC.

This chain joins TRBV5-5 and TRBJ1-2; D call uncertain. Germline V gene data show CDR1 as SGHKS and CDR2 as YYEKEE (reference sequence). The ends were cut back, 0 bases at V and 1 base at J, with 7 bases in the middle. This CDR3 spans 14 amino acids. The CDR3 loop is CASSLEVHNYGYTF. The CDR3 DNA is TGTGCCAGCAGCTTGGAAGTACATAACTATGGCTACACCTTC. Full variable domain (missing parts from reference TRBV5-5 and TRBJ1-2): DAGVTQSPTHLIKTRGQQVTLRCSPISGHKSVSWYQQVLGQGPQFIFQYYEKEERGRGNFPDRFSARQFPNYSSELNVNALLLGDSALYLCASSLEVHNYGYTFGSGTRLTVV.

V and J are TRBV5-5 and TRBJ1-1, with D tentatively TRBD1 (6 bases). Between the trimmed V and J ends, which lost 6 bases and 1 base, there was a span of 10 bases. The CDR3 is made up of 13 amino acids. CDR1 is SGHKS and CDR2 is YYEKEE in the germline V gene (reference sequence). CDR3 residues: CASKWGQNTEAFF. CDR3 DNA: TGTGCCAGCAAATGGGGACAGAACACTGAAGCTTTCTTT.

V and J are TRBV6-5 and TRBJ2-7; D not certain. The CDR3 has 13 amino acids. Trimming cost V 5 bases and J 4 bases, with 12 bases left between them. CDR1 MNHEY and CDR2 SVGAGI come from the germline V gene. DNA of the CDR3: TGTGCCAGCAGTCCCCTCAGGAATTACGAGCAGTACTTC. Encoded protein: CASSPLRNYEQYF.